This TCR beta chain appears in the sequencing data of a study of T cells after yellow fever vaccination. Synthesis of TCR cDNA relied on 5'RACE template switching, which attached a universal primer site and UMIs. MiXCR, applied by TCRdb to the 5' RACE reads, yields one record per CDR3 protein. The sample contains 75,000 to 100,000 distinct CDR3 sequences, approximately 9% of which appear only once. The table lists this clonotype with a few counts. Looked up from germline, CDR1 is SGHTA and CDR2 is FQGNSA. CDR3 length: 13 amino acids. Trimming stripped 3 bases from V and 7 bases from J, with 9 bases between. Study findings and constraints: The study noted that FACS-sorted repertoires could contain abundant clonotypes contaminating from the bulk population. Reappearance after the booster was seen for most primary-vaccination clones, at 95% to 97% CD4 and less than 90% CD8. On re-exposure, the response was weaker but peaked faster, at day 5 versus 15.

The chain couples TRBV7-2 to TRBJ2-2, with D hard to call. The sample here was CD8+ T cells not binding an NS4B(214-222) dextramer, sorted from PBMCs, taken more than 14 days after the first yellow fever vaccination. The TCR comes from a man between 18 and 35 years old who received the YFV17D yellow fever vaccine. The CDR3 nucleotides read TGTGCCAGCAGCTTGTGGGATAGCGGGGAGCTGTTTTTT. It specifies CASSLWDSGELFF.